This T cell receptor beta chain was recovered during a study of cytomegalovirus exposure and HLA in healthy donors (dated by TCRdb to 2016 to 2017). Notes on the research overall: In an earlier analysis of some 610 of the donors, approximately 260 Gb of sequence data and approximately 120 million unique TCR beta sequences from about 190 million T cells were reported. An early release covering more than 500 HLA-typed donors comprised about 300 gigabases of sequencing data and around 80 million unique TCR sequences. The genetic ancestry cluster associated with self-reported Caucasian donors included around 76% of the roughly 400 genotyped donors. The study aimed to test whether cataloging public T cell receptors could reveal signatures of past pathogen exposure. The study used immunosequencing to profile the T cell repertoires of several hundred subjects and linked those repertoires to cytomegalovirus serostatus. Along with the approximately 600-subject first cohort, a separate validation cohort of about 110 different subjects was used. To predict cytomegalovirus infection status, the study combined high-throughput TCR immunosequencing, statistical association of individual TCRs with disease status, and machine learning. To study patterns of TCR occurrence, a later analysis re-analyzed previously published TCR beta repertoires from just over 650 donors and added high-resolution HLA genotyping. The later analysis used no new phenotypic data to find candidate immune exposures, relying instead on TCR beta sequences and their occurrence across donors. In an earlier analysis of 550 to 700 of the donors, high-throughput TCR beta sequencing was used to judge whether each TCR beta V gene segment behaved as functional or pseudogenic. Donor age, sex, ethnicity and CMV serostatus were compiled alongside the repertoire data. A later genetic analysis took genome-wide SNP genotypes for about 55% of the roughly 670 donors and used that subset as a discovery cohort. All discovery cohort repertoires had been generated on a single sequencing platform. HLA typing covered class I and class II loci at four-digit resolution. Typing coverage varied by locus: about 620-630 donors for A, B, C, DRB1 and DQB1; more than 500 for DQA1; around 570 for DPA1; around 450 for DPB1. About five DR-DQ haplotypes were treated as single units for association and clustering because of strong linkage in the cohort. Among 398 genotyped donors of the cohort, an average of around 240,000 unique TCR beta nucleotide sequences were sequenced per donor, roughly 18% of them non-productive.

Broad study findings and their caveats: Presence/absence analyses assumed roughly uniform sequencing depth across donors, an assumption that may not hold. In an earlier analysis of around 500 of the donors, most TCR beta V segments appeared in productive rearrangements about 87% or about 30% of the time, broadly matching IMGT annotations. An association between a missense DCLRE1C variant and V-gene and J-gene trimming of TCR beta chains was found in a later genetic analysis and replicated in an independent cohort. According to a later analysis, parvovirus B19, influenza, CMV and Epstein-Barr virus appeared linked to several top co-occurrence clusters. Immune exposure information for the cohort was limited to CMV serostatus. The sequencing pipeline was judged likely to have produced a cluster of highly shared sequence variants as a technical artifact. According to a later genetic analysis, donors in an Asian-associated ancestry cluster had fewer N-insertions in productive TCRs than the approximately 700-donor mean. A later analysis associated about 18,000 TCR beta sequences with specific HLA alleles at a false discovery rate of 0.05. A later analysis found that HLA-associated TCR beta chains were more clonally expanded and had lower generation probabilities than equally common non-associated chains. Linkage disequilibrium might explain the correlated functional status among segregating V segments, but an unknown experimental factor could not be ruled out. Because HLA typing was missing for some donors at each locus, association tests included only the typed subset. When HLA alleles, especially DR and DQ, strongly co-occurred, TCR associations were difficult to assign to individual alleles. According to a later analysis, most CMV-associated TCR beta chains appeared to be HLA-restricted, and the HLA associations seemed to be driven largely by CMV exposure. Because the 87-base-pair reads could not distinguish some IMGT-functional V segments, including TRBV6-2 and TRBV6-3, those segments were excluded. The classifier was reported to diagnose cytomegalovirus status with high specificity and sensitivity in both the original cohort and the validation cohort. A later analysis found that TCR association rates varied across HLA loci, with DRB1 alleles showing the most associated TCRs and HLA-C alleles the fewest. A further reported finding was that TCR beta sequences accurately predicted the HLA-A and HLA-B alleles for most subjects in the first cohort. Only TCR beta chains were sequenced in this cohort, and the absence of alpha or paired-chain data limited detectable features. It was suggested by the authors that the approach could potentially be generalized to other disease states and immunological phenotypes. The study gave a list of about 150 TCR beta chains associated with cytomegalovirus. In vitro tests confirmed that a few of the cytomegalovirus-associated TCR beta chains recognize cytomegalovirus antigens. Across donors, most TCR sequences were observed very rarely, whereas some public TCRs were present in many individuals. Some 15 rarely observed V segments, including chromosome 9 orphons, were excluded from the earlier analysis of about 600 of the donors because counts were too low.

In the case of this clone: What antigen it recognizes has not been identified. There are no base qualities to consult, and no much larger clone falls within one base.

The library was prepared using the immunoSEQ multiplex PCR assay. For the multiplex PCR, a mixture combining 60 forward primers for TCR Vbeta segments and 13 reverse primers for TCR Jbeta segments was used. A multiplex PCR assay on genomic DNA amplified the CDR3 region of rearranged TCR beta genes. The Illumina HiSeq System was used to sequence the amplified TCR beta libraries as 87-base-pair reads. Turning to the authors' computational methods: A later analysis tallied around 80 million unique TCR beta chains across the 600 to 700 repertoires, and about 10 million of those chains were shared by two or more donors. A nearest-neighbor algorithm error-corrected the raw reads and collapsed the reads into unique sequences, merging closely related sequences to remove PCR and sequencing errors. CDR3 sequences were aligned to IMGT reference sequences to assign V, D and J gene segments. For a sequence to be retained, at least a six-nucleotide match to both a V gene segment and a J gene segment was required. A rearrangement counted as productive if the CDR3 had no stop codons and remained in frame with V and J, and every other rearrangement counted as non-productive. CDR3 was defined according to IMGT convention as the region running from the second conserved V-encoded cysteine to the conserved J-encoded phenylalanine. The earlier analysis of some 600 of the donors excluded sequences that lacked an unambiguous match to a single V gene segment. An earlier analysis of fewer than 750 of the donors classified V segments as functional when productive rearrangements were above 56.7% and as segregating when the standard deviation between donors was above 5%. A statistical classification framework was developed to diagnose cytomegalovirus status using the catalog of TCR beta chain sequences. In a later analysis, TCR nucleotide sequences were compared against IMGT/GENE-DB human TR gene sequences so that V and J genes could be assigned. Using the TCRdist pipeline, a later analysis assigned CDR3 sequences along with most-parsimonious VDJ recombination scenarios. In a later analysis, each TCR beta chain was defined by its CDR3 amino acid sequence together with its V-gene family, and reads without a unique V-gene family were excluded. In a later analysis, several hundred highly shared, low-generation-probability nucleotide sequences were removed to address suspected cross-contamination and a sequencing artifact. In a later analysis, a clonal expansion index for each public chain was calculated from normalized within-repertoire ranks of inferred template counts. Generation probabilities in a later analysis came from a VDJ recombination model fitted to out-of-frame rearrangements, and those results were checked against IGoR. In a later analysis, hypergeometric tests were used to score TCR-TCR, TCR-HLA and TCR-CMV co-occurrence, with a repertoire-size bias correction applied to TCR pairs. In a later analysis, false discovery rates were estimated by permuting HLA or CMV assignments 20 times. A later analysis grouped co-occurring TCRs with DBSCAN, adding TCRdist sequence similarity when clustering within HLA-allele-positive subsets. For co-occurrence clustering, repertoires with fewer than 30,000 or more than 120,000 public chains were excluded, along with roughly 5 repertoires with anomalous nucleotide sharing. TCRdb took this table from immuneACCESS and kept in-frame rearrangements with V and J called. Such tables lack part of the clones; where checked against another copy, unresolved V genes explain under half of the gap, and the rest is unexplained. The V and J calls and clone size come from that table; D and trimming were worked out from the DNA. The sample yields about 180,000 clones; more than 60% were counted once. Less than 2.5% of the sample is held by the ten biggest clonotypes.

The cohort comprised approximately 700 healthy bone marrow donors. Cohort members were all nominally healthy when sampled, although unrecorded immune exposures were likely present. Of the 600 to 750 cohort members, about 290 had a positive CMV serostatus and 352 had a negative one, while no CMV serostatus was recorded for the donor. A peripheral blood sample was provided by each donor, and peripheral blood mononuclear cells were used for TCR beta sequencing. The Qiagen DNeasy Blood Extraction Kit was used to extract genomic DNA from the blood cell samples. According to the germline V gene, CDR1 reads SGHRS and CDR2 reads YFSETQ. The CDR3 spans 14 residues, from the cysteine through the phenylalanine. The retained sequence is limited to the CDR3, 42 bases, with the frame set at the first base. V and J are truncated by 2 bases and 1 base respectively, leaving an intervening sequence of 9 bases.

The specimen sequenced was PBMCs. The chain is encoded by TRBV5-1 joined to TRBJ2-5; TRBD1 is a possible D gene, resting on 6 matching bases. The origin of this receptor is a human donor in good health. The DNA sequence follows: TGCGCCAGCAGCTTTGGGGGCCGCCAAGAGACCCAGTACTTC. This translates into CASSFGGRQETQYF.